This T cell receptor (beta chain) was found in a study of control samples from healthy donors and cancer patients (dated by TCRdb to between 2020 and 2021). Receptor amplification or capture employed the immunoSEQ multiplex PCR assay. The table comes from immuneACCESS by way of TCRdb, which keeps in-frame sequences with V and J called. Part of the clones is missing from these tables; in studies checked, under half for an unresolved V gene and the rest for unknown reasons. Within this sample are 150,000 to 200,000 clones, with 88% of them counted one time only. The ten biggest clones cover around 1.6% of the sample. The germline V gene (reference sequence) supplies CDR1 LNHDA and CDR2 SQIVND. The cysteine opens and the phenylalanine closes a CDR3 of 12 amino acids. Of all the DNA, just the CDR3 is kept, 36 bases in frame from base 1. Concerning this clone itself: What this receptor recognizes is not known. A read error may produce the germline difference seen at one junction end.

The clonotype originates from a young man in good health. The specimen sequenced was blood. Recombination linked TRBV19 to TRBJ2-3; the D gene is possibly TRBD1, with 6 bases matching. The DNA sequence is as follows: TGTGCCAGTAGTATACCCGGGACACCGAGGCGTTTT. Protein translation: CASSIPGTPRRF.